This T cell receptor beta chain was recovered during a study of blood T cells in healthy people across ages. Germline V gene lookup returns CDR1 SGHAT and CDR2 FQDESV (reference sequence). Trimming cost V 7 bases and J 8 bases, with 14 bases left between them. The CDR3 length is 12 residues. It was with a sample-barcoded 5' primer and a J-beta primer mix that a second PCR of about 6 to 11 cycles was run. TCRdb re-derived calls from the 5' RACE reads in MiXCR, one entry per CDR3 protein. The sample yields approximately 1.5 million distinct CDR3 sequences, almost 35% seen once. Input material: blood. The clonotype was recovered from a woman in her 30s in good health. The chain uses TRBV11-1 and TRBJ1-2, with TRBD1 as a possible D gene (5 bases). The CDR3 protein is CASTRVIHGYTF. The CDR3 nucleotides read TGTGCCAGCACCAGGGTAATCCACGGCTACACCTTC.